This T cell receptor beta chain was retrieved from a study of radiotherapy plus CTLA-4 blockade in lung cancer. Focal radiation was given together with CTLA-4 blockade (ipilimumab) to patients with chemo-refractory metastatic non-small-cell lung cancer. The CDR3 runs to 15 residues. CDR1 and CDR2 from the germline V gene are MGHDK and SYGVNS. The junction had 4 bases not matched to a gene; V was cut back by 3 bases and J by 0 bases. TCRdb's table, derived via immunoSEQ multiplex PCR, lists solely in-frame clones and lacks some. The sample shows 12,000 to 15,000 clones, around three quarters of them seen only once.

J is TRBJ2-7 and V is TRBV25-1; the match to TRBD2 covers 8 bases. The starting material was peripheral blood, obtained from a patient treated with radiotherapy plus ipilimumab. This TCR was sampled from a human donor with non-small cell lung cancer whose response to radiotherapy plus ipilimumab could not be evaluated. In nucleotides, the CDR3 is TGTGCCAGCAGTGAGATTAGCGGGGTCTCCTACGAGCAGTACTTC. Its translation is CASSEISGVSYEQYF.